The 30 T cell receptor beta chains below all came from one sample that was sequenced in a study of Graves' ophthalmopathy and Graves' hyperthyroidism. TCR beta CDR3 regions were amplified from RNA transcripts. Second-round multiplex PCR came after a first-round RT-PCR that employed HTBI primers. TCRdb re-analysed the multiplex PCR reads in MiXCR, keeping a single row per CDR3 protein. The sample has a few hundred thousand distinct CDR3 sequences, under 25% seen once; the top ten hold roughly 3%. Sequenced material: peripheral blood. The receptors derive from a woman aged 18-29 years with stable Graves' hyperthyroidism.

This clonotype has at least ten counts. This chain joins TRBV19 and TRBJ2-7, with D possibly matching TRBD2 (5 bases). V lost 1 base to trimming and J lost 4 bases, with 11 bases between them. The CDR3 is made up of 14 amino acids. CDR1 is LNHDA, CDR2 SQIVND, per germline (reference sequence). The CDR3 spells CASSIAGIGYEQYF. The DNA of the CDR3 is TGTGCCAGTAGTATAGCCGGGATTGGGTACGAGCAGTACTTC. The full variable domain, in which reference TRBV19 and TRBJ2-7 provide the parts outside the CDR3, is DGGITQSPKYLFRKEGQNVTLSCEQNLNHDAMYWYRQDPGQGLRLIYYSQIVNDFQKGDIAEGYSVSREKKESFPLTVTSAQKNPTAFYLCASSIAGIGYEQYFGPGTRLTVT.

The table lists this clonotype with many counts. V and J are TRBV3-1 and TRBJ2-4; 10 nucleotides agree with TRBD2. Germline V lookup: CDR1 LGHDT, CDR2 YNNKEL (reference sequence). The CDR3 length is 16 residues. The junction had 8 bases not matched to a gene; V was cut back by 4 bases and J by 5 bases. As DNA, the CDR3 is TGTGCCAGCAGCCTCAGCGGGAGGGCCCCCCAAAACATTCAGTACTTC. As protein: CASSLSGRAPQNIQYF. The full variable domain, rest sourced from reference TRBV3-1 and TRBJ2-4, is DTAVSQTPKYLVTQMGNDKSIKCEQNLGHDTMYWYKQDSKKFLKIMFSYNNKELIINETVPNRFSPKSPDKAHLNLHINSLELGDSAVYFCASSLSGRAPQNIQYFGAGTRLSVL.

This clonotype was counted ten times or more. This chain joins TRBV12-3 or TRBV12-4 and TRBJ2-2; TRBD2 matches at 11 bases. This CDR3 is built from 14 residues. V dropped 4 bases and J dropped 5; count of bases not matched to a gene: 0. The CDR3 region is CASSSSGRTGELFF. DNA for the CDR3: TGTGCCAGCAGTTCTAGCGGGAGGACCGGGGAGCTGTTTTTT.

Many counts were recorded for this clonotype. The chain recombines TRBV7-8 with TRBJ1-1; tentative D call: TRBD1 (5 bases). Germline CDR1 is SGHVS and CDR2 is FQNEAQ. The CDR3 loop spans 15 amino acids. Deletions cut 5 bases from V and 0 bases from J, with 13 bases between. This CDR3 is CASSAQGRVNTEAFF. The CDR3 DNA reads TGTGCCAGCAGCGCTCAGGGTCGGGTGAACACTGAAGCTTTCTTT.

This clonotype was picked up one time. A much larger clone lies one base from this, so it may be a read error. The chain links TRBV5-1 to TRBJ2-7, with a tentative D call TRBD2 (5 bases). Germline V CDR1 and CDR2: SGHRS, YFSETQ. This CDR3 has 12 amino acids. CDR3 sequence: CASRASNYEQCF. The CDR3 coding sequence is TGCGCCAGCAGAGCTAGCAACTACGAGCAGTGCTTC.

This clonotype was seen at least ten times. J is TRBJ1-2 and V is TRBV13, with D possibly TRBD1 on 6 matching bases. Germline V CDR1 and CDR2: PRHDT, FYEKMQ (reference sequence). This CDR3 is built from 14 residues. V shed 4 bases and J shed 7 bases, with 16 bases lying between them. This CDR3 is CASSSRTVSSGYTF. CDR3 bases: TGTGCCAGCAGCTCCCGGACAGTTTCCTCTGGCTACACCTTC.

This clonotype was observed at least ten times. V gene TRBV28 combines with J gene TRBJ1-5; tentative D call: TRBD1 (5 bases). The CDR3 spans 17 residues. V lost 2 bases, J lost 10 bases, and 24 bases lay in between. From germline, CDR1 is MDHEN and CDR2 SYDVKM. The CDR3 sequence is CASSLVVFRTPQGPQHF. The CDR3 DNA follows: TGTGCCAGCAGTTTAGTAGTCTTTCGGACACCCCAGGGACCCCAGCATTTT.

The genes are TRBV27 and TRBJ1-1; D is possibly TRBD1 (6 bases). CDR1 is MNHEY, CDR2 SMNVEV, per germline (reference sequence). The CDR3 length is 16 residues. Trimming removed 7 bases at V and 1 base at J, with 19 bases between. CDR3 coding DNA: TGTGCCAGCACAACCTGGGGGGGGCCAGGGAACACTGAAGCTTTCTTT. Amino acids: CASTTWGGPGNTEAFF.

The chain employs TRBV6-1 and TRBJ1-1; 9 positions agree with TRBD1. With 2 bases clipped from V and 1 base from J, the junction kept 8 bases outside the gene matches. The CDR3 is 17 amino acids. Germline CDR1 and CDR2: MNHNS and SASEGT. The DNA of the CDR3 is TGTGCCAGCAGTGAACCCGCCGGGACAGGGAGGAACACTGAAGCTTTCTTT. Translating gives CASSEPAGTGRNTEAFF.

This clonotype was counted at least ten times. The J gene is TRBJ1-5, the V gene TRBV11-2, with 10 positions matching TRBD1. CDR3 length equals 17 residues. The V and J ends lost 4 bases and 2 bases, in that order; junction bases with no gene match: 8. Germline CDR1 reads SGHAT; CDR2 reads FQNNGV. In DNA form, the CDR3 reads TGTGCCAGCAGCTCCTGGAGGGGGACAGGGGGCAATCAGCCCCAGCATTTT. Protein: CASSSWRGTGGNQPQHF.

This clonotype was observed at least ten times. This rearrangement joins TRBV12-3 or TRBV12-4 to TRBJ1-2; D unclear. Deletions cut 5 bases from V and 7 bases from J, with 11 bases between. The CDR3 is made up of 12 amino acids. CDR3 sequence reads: CASSVWSIGYTF. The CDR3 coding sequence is TGTGCCAGCAGTGTCTGGTCCATTGGCTACACCTTC.

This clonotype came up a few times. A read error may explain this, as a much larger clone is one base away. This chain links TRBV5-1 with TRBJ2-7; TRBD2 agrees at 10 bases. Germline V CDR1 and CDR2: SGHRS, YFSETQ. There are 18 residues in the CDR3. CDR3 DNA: TGCGCCGGCAGCCTCGGGCTAGCGGGAGCCAAAGGCCCCTACGAGCAGTACTTC. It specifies CAGSLGLAGAKGPYEQYF. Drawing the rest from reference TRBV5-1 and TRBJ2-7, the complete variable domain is KAGVTQTPRYLIKTRGQQVTLSCSPISGHRSVSWYQQTPGQGLQFLFEYFSETQRNKGNFPGRFSGRQFSNSRSEMNVSTLELGDSALYLCAGSLGLAGAKGPYEQYFGPGTRLTVT.

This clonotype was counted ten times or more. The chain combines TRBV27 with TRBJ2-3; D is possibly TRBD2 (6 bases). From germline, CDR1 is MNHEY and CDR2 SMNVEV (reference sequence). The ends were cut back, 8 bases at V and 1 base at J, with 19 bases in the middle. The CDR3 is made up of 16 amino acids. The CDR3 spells CASCPAGPHRTDTQYF. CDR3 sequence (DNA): TGTGCCAGCTGCCCGGCGGGGCCCCATCGCACAGATACGCAGTATTTT.

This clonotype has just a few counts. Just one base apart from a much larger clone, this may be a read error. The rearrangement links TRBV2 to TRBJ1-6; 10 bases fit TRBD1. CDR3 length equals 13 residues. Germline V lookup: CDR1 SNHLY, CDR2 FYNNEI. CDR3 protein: CATGDRGFSHLHF. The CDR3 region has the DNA TGTGCCACCGGGGACAGGGGATTCTCACACCTCCACTTT.

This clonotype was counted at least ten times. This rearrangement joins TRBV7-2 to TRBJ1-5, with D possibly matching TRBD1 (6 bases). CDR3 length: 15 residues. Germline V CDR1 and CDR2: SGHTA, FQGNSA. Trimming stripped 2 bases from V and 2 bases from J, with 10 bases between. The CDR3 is CASSLWGAGNQPQHF. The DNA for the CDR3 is TGTGCCAGCAGCTTATGGGGGGCGGGCAATCAGCCCCAGCATTTT.

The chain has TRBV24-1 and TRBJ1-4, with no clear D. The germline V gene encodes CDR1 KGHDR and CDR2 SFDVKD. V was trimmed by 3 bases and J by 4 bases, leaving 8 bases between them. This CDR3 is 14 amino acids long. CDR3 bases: TGTGCCACCAGTGATCCATTGGGTAATGAAAAACTGTTTTTT. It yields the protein CATSDPLGNEKLFF.

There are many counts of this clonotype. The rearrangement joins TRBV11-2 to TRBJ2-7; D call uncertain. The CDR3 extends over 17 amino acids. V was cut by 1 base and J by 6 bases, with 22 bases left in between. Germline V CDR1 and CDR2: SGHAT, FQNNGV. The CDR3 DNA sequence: TGTGCCAGCAGCTTAGGTCGCATAAGGGTAGGAAAAGGCGAGCAGTACTTC. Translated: CASSLGRIRVGKGEQYF.

The chain's CDR3 is CASSPSGPGLYEQYF. The CDR3 DNA reads as TGTGCCAGCAGTCCGAGCGGTCCAGGTCTCTACGAGCAGTACTTC. The chain joins TRBV12-3 or TRBV12-4 to TRBJ2-7; D may be TRBD2 (5 bases). V shed 5 bases and J shed 3 bases, with 17 bases lying between them. This CDR3 spans 15 amino acids.

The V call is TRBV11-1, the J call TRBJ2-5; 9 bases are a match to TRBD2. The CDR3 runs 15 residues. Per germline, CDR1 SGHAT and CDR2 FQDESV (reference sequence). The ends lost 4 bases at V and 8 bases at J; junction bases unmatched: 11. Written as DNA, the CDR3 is TGTGCCAGCAGCTCAGGCGGTAGCGGGAGAGGTACCCAGTACTTC. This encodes CASSSGGSGRGTQYF.

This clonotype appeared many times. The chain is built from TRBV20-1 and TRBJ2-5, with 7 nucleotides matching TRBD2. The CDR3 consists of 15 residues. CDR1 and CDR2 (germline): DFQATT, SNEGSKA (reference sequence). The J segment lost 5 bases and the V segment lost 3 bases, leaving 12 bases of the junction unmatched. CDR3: CSARRPLAVRETQYF. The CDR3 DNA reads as TGCAGTGCTAGGCGCCCGCTAGCGGTCCGGGAGACCCAGTACTTC.

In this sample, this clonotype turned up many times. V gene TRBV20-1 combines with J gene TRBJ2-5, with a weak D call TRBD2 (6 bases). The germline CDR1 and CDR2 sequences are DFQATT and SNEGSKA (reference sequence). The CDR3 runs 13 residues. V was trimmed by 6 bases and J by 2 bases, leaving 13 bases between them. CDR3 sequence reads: CSAGRGNQETQYF. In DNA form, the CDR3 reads TGCAGTGCCGGGCGGGGAAATCAAGAGACCCAGTACTTC.

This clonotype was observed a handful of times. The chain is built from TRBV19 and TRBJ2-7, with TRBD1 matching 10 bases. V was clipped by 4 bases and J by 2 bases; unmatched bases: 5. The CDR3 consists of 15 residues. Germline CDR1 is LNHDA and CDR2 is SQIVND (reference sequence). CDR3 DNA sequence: TGTGCCAGTAGTAAAGGGGGACAGGGGCCCTACGAGCAGTACTTC. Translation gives CASSKGGQGPYEQYF.

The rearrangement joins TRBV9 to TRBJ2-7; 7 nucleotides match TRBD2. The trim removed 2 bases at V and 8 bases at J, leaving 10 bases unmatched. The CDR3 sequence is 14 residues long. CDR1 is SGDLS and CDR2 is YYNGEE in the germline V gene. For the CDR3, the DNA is TGTGCCAGCAGCGTCCGGTCCAGCGGGAATCAGCAGTACTTC. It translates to CASSVRSSGNQQYF.

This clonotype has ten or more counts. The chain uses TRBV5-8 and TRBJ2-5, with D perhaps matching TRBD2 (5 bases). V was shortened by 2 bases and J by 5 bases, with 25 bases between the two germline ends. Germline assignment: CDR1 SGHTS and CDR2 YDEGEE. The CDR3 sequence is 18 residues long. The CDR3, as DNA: TGTGCCAGCAGCTTCCGACTACGGAGCGGACCCTTAGGGGAGACCCAGTACTTC. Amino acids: CASSFRLRSGPLGETQYF.

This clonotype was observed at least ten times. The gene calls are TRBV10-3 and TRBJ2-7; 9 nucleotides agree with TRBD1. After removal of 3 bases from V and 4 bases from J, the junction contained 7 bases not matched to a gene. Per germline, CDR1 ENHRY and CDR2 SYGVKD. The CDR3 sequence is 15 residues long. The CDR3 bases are TGTGCCATCAGTGACTACGGGACAGGGAAATACGAGCAGTACTTC. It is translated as CAISDYGTGKYEQYF.

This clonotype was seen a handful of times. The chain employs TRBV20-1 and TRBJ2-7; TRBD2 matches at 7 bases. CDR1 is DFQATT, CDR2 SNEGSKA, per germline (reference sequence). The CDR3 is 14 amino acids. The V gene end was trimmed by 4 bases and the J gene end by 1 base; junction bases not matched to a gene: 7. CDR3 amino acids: CSANSGTGSYEQYF. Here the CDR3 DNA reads TGCAGTGCTAACAGCGGGACCGGGTCCTACGAGCAGTACTTC.

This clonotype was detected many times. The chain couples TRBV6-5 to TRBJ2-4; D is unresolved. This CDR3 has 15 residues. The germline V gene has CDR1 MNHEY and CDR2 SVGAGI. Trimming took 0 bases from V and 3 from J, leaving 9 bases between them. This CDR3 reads CASSYSTAVKNIQYF. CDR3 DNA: TGTGCCAGCAGTTACTCGACGGCAGTCAAAAACATTCAGTACTTC.

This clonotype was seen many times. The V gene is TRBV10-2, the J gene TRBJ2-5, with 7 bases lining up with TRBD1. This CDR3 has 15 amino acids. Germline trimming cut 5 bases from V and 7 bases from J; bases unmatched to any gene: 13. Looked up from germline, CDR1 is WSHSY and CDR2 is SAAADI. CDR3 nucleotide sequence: TGCGCCAGCAGTACTACAGGGGCATCAGGAGGGACCCAGTACTTC. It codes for CASSTTGASGGTQYF.

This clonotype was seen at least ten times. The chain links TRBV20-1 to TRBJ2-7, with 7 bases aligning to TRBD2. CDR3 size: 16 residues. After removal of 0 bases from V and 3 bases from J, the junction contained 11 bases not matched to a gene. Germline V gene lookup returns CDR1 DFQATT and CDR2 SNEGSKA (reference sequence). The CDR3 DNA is TGCAGTGCTAGAGATGGAATGCGGGAGAGAGACTACGAGCAGTACTTC. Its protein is CSARDGMRERDYEQYF.

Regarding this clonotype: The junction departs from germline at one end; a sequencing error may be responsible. The CDR3 DNA reads TGTGCCAGTCGGGGGGGACCCTATTATTCACCTCTCCACTTT. It yields the protein CASRGGPYYSPLHF. The gene calls are TRBV6-1 and TRBJ1-6; D possibly corresponds to TRBD1 (5 bases). The CDR3 has 14 amino acids. Germline loops: CDR1 MNHNS, CDR2 SASEGT.